This TCR beta chain appears in the sequencing data of a study of cytotoxic CD8 clonotypes in ibrutinib-treated CLL. Study-wide background: IGHV unmutated 17 to 18; relapsed/refractory 11; treatment-naive about 15.

Regarding this clone: Its target is not known.

CDR3 length: 14 amino acids. The V end was cut by 8 bases, the J end by 6 bases, with 20 bases between. Germline V CDR1 and CDR2: MNHEY, SMNVEV (reference sequence). Whole-study findings and limits: T-cell clonality at baseline went above that of age-matched healthy donors and rose and fell with circulating CD8+ T-cell counts.

Measured with immunoSEQ multiplex PCR; TCRdb has only the in-frame clones, and not every one. The sample yields under 35,000 clones, about three quarters seen once. This TCR was recovered from a human donor with chronic lymphocytic leukemia. Sequenced here: PBMCs, sampled after 24 months of ibrutinib treatment. This sequence joins TRBV27 and TRBJ2-7; weak D call: TRBD1 (6 bases). CDR3 in amino acids: CASARPDSPSEQYF. The CDR3 DNA reads TGTGCCAGCGCAAGGCCGGACAGTCCCTCCGAGCAGTACTTC.